Each of the 8 T cell receptor beta chains below was sequenced from the same sample in a study of CD8+CD57+ T cells in acquired aplastic anemia (dated by TCRdb to the late 2010s). Sequencing was carried out with an Illumina HiSeq 2000. Profiling of TCR beta VDJ combinations and CDR3 sequences used genomic DNA as the template. The public reads were quality trimmed at Q25 with fastp and then assembled into clones with MiXCR by TCRdb, keeping productive beta chains. Identical CDR3 proteins give one entry, which carries the most common genes and DNA. For this sample there are some 190,000 distinct CDR3 sequences; less than 55% appear just once. Approximately 2.9% of the sample is taken by the ten largest. Sequenced input: sorted CD4+, CD8+, or CD8+CD57+ T cells (not recorded which) from PBMCs. The receptors shown here come from a human donor in good health.

This clonotype was recorded at least ten times. The CDR3: CASSFTGVTGELFF. In DNA form, the CDR3 reads TGTGCCAGCAGTTTCACAGGGGTAACCGGGGAGCTGTTTTTT. V is TRBV12-3 or TRBV12-4 and J is TRBJ2-2; TRBD1 agrees at 7 bases. The CDR3 spans 14 residues. V lost 3 bases to trimming and J lost 5 bases; unmatched junction nucleotides: 3.

The sample holds a few counts of this clonotype. The chain is built from TRBV27 and TRBJ2-3; TRBD1 matches 9 bases. Looked up from germline, CDR1 is MNHEY and CDR2 is SMNVEV (reference sequence). V trimming: 5 bases; J trimming: 2 bases; junction bases outside the gene matches: 8. The CDR3 covers 16 residues. For the CDR3, the DNA is TGTGCCAGCAGTGTACCGGGACAGGGTAACACAGATACGCAGTATTTT. The encoded protein is CASSVPGQGNTDTQYF.

The CDR3, as DNA: TGCAGGGGGGGGACTAGCGGTAACACCGGGGAGCTGTTTTTT. Translated, it gives CRGGTSGNTGELFF. The genes are TRBV20-1 and TRBJ2-2; 11 bases are shared with TRBD2. Germline V lookup: CDR1 DFQATT, CDR2 SNEGSKA (reference sequence). There are 14 residues in the CDR3.

This clonotype occurred a few times. The gene calls are TRBV12-3 or TRBV12-4 and TRBJ2-1, with D possibly being TRBD2 (6 bases). The CDR3 extends over 15 amino acids. V shed 5 bases and J shed 1 base, with 12 bases lying between them. The CDR3 coding sequence is TGTGCCAGCAGTCCCCTCGCGGGGTCCTACAATGAGCAGTTCTTC. It encodes CASSPLAGSYNEQFF.

This clonotype was counted many times. This chain joins TRBV11-2 and TRBJ2-3; no clear D gene. Looked up from germline, CDR1 is SGHAT and CDR2 is FQNNGV. CDR3 length: 11 residues. Trimming left V 5 bases short and J 9 bases short, with 9 bases between. The CDR3 sequence is CASSVGFTQYF. Written as DNA, the CDR3 is TGTGCCAGCAGCGTGGGATTCACGCAGTATTTT.

This clonotype appeared many times. The chain recombines TRBV7-9 with TRBJ1-2; D is perhaps TRBD1 (6 bases). In germline, CDR1 is SEHNR, CDR2 FQNEAQ (reference sequence). The length of the CDR3 is 15 residues. V was cut by 2 bases and J by 5 bases, with 15 bases left in between. The CDR3 is CASSLYYDRRYGYTF. Written as DNA, the CDR3 is TGTGCCAGCAGCTTATACTACGACAGGCGGTATGGCTACACCTTC.

This clonotype was detected a few times. The chain links TRBV27 to TRBJ2-7; 11 bases are shared with TRBD1. The CDR3 extends over 16 amino acids. The germline V gene has CDR1 MNHEY and CDR2 SMNVEV (reference sequence). V trimming: 9 bases; J trimming: 3 bases; junction bases outside the gene matches: 13. Here the CDR3 reads CASRTGGASHLYEQYF. Written as DNA, the CDR3 is TGTGCCAGTCGGACAGGGGGCGCTTCCCATCTCTACGAGCAGTACTTC.

This clonotype was picked up a small number of times. The gene calls are TRBV10-3 and TRBJ1-1, with D possibly being TRBD1 (6 bases). The CDR3 runs to 14 residues. CDR1 ENHRY and CDR2 SYGVKD come from the germline V gene. V lost 6 bases, J lost 6 bases, and 17 bases lay in between. This CDR3 reads CAIRGELRGAEAFF. CDR3 DNA sequence: TGTGCCATCAGGGGGGAGTTAAGGGGGGCTGAAGCTTTCTTT.